The subject of this entry is one TCR beta chain. This clone has more than one count but fewer than ten. Its specific antigen is unknown. No clone much larger than this one lies a single base away; base qualities are absent. This specimen belongs to a study of cytomegalovirus exposure and HLA in healthy donors (dated by TCRdb to 2016 to 2017). Concerning the study at large: According to a later analysis, the 120 or so validation repertoires were produced on the same platform as the 700 or so repertoires of the first cohort. A separate validation cohort of over 95 different subjects was used in addition to the roughly 700-subject first cohort. The study aimed to test whether signatures of past pathogen exposure could be identified by cataloging public T cell receptors. To predict cytomegalovirus infection status, the study brought together high-throughput TCR immunosequencing, statistical association of individual TCRs with disease status, and machine learning.

Separate from the approximately 690-subject first cohort, the validation cohort of 90 to 150 subjects was the group to which the donors belonged. The full study reports these points: The study listed around 160 TCR beta chains as associated with cytomegalovirus. Subsequent analysis determined that TCRs grouped into clusters in the first cohort also showed a tendency toward co-occurrence across the roughly 120 validation repertoires, and 90% to 95% of cluster scores exceeded 0. All 120 or so repertoires were used to score co-occurrence in the validation cohort in a later analysis, because that analysis had no HLA typing for the cohort. The classifier was reported to diagnose cytomegalovirus status with high specificity and sensitivity in both the original and validation cohorts. Most TCR sequences were seen in very few donors, while some public TCRs were found in many individuals. It was suggested by the authors that the approach could potentially be generalized to other disease states and immunological phenotypes. A few of the identified cytomegalovirus-associated TCR beta chains were confirmed in vitro to be specific for cytomegalovirus antigens.

Receptor amplification or capture employed the immunoSEQ multiplex PCR assay. Concerning the study's data processing: To diagnose cytomegalovirus status from the catalog of TCR beta chain sequences, a statistical classification framework was built. TCRdb stores this immuneACCESS table with in-frame sequences only. Part of the clones is absent; in the studies checked, under half of the shortfall reflects unresolved V genes, and no reason is known for the rest. V and J calls and clone size are copied from that table; D and trimming were computed from the DNA. The sample profile shows 45,000 to 65,000 clones; about nine tenths of them were found once. Around 8% of the sample is in the top ten clones. V loses 5 bases, J loses 9 bases, and the germline ends lie 8 bases apart. From the cysteine up to the phenylalanine, the CDR3 has a length of 11 residues. Only CDR3 DNA is held: 33 bases, read in frame from base 1. CDR1 and CDR2 (SNHLY, FYNNEI) derive from the germline V gene.

Recombination linked TRBV2 to TRBJ1-5; the D gene is possibly TRBD1, with 5 bases matching. This sequence was found in a woman aged 18-29 years in good health and CMV-seropositive. Input material: PBMCs. The DNA reads TGTGCCAGCAGTCCGGGGGGGCCCCAGCATTTT. The encoded protein is CASSPGGPQHF.